The 20 T cell receptor beta chains reported below all come from one sample, sequenced in a study of T-cell reconstitution after alpha-beta-depleted transplantation in children. TCRbeta library construction was performed incorporating unique molecular identifiers. TCRdb called the PCR reads again in MiXCR, with one record for every CDR3 protein. The table shows about a million distinct CDR3 sequences, with about 29% occurring only once. The source was PBMCs, mostly from graft donor cells, collected 360 days after TCRalphabeta/CD19-depleted stem cell transplant. These receptors all come from a boy in the first two years of life who had a stem cell transplant for SCID, so the T cells may come from the graft donor.

The CDR3 DNA sequence: TGTGCCAGCAGTTACTCTGGTCGGAGATTCTACGAGCAGTACTTC. It codes for CASSYSGRRFYEQYF. This sequence joins TRBV6-2 or TRBV6-3 and TRBJ2-7, with D unresolved. This CDR3 region has 15 residues. V was shortened by 0 bases and J by 3 bases, with 12 bases between the two germline ends. Germline CDR1 MNHEY, CDR2 SVGEGT.

This clonotype turned up a few times. The chain carries TRBV6-1 and TRBJ2-7; a possible D gene is TRBD1 (5 bases). The CDR3 contains 15 residues. The V end was cut by 7 bases, the J end by 2 bases, with 18 bases between. Germline CDR1 MNHNS, CDR2 SASEGT. CDR3 in DNA: TGTGCCAGCACCGCTGACAGAGTTTCGACCTACGAGCAGTACTTC. Protein product: CASTADRVSTYEQYF.

This clonotype was seen a handful of times. The J gene is TRBJ2-7, the V gene TRBV29-1; D is possibly TRBD1 (6 bases). Trimming took 4 bases from V and 2 from J, leaving 15 bases between them. Germline V CDR1 and CDR2: SQVTM, ANQGSEA. The CDR3 runs to 14 residues. CDR3 DNA: TGCAGCGTTGTTGTTAACAGGGCCACCTACGAGCAGTACTTC. It is translated as CSVVVNRATYEQYF.

The chain uses TRBV9 and TRBJ2-1, with D hard to call. The CDR3 runs 11 residues. Germline V gene data show CDR1 as SGDLS and CDR2 as YYNGEE. The ends were cut back, 4 bases at V and 9 bases at J, with 8 bases in the middle. CDR3 sequence: CASSRKGEQFF. DNA of the CDR3: TGTGCCAGCAGCCGGAAGGGTGAGCAGTTCTTC.

This clonotype was counted ten times or more. This chain uses TRBV15 with TRBJ2-7; D might be TRBD1 (5 bases). The V end lost 5 bases, the J end lost 2 bases, and 13 bases lay between the germline ends. Germline V gives CDR1 LNHNV, CDR2 YYDKDF (reference sequence). This CDR3 region has 14 residues. The CDR3: CATSENRPTYEQYF. In nucleotides, the CDR3 is TGTGCCACCAGCGAGAACAGGCCTACCTACGAGCAGTACTTC.

This chain's CDR3 is CASSPTTGTDEQFF. In DNA, the CDR3 is TGTGCCAGCAGTCCGACCACCGGGACAGATGAGCAGTTCTTC. V is TRBV28 and J is TRBJ2-1, with 7 bases matching TRBD1. This CDR3 contains 14 residues. Germline lookup yields CDR1 MDHEN and CDR2 SYDVKM. V dropped 5 bases and J dropped 8; count of bases not matched to a gene: 9.

This clonotype was observed a few times. The chain combines TRBV5-1 with TRBJ2-7; 10 positions match TRBD1. Unmatched junction bases numbered 3, after V lost 4 bases and J lost 2 bases. Germline V gene sequence: CDR1 SGHRS, CDR2 YFSETQ. The CDR3 loop spans 14 amino acids. The DNA for the CDR3 is TGCGCCAGCAGCGGACAGGGGGGGCCCTACGAGCAGTACTTC. Protein product: CASSGQGGPYEQYF.

This clonotype has just one count. The chain joins TRBV5-6 to TRBJ2-3; D possibly corresponds to TRBD1 (5 bases). CDR1 and CDR2 from the germline V gene are SGHDT and YYEEEE. The V and J ends lost 4 bases and 3 bases respectively, with 12 bases between them. The CDR3 spans 14 residues. In DNA form, the CDR3 reads TGTGCCAGCAGCGCAGGGTTTACGACAGATACGCAGTATTTT. It yields the protein CASSAGFTTDTQYF.

This clonotype was counted a few times. The chain links TRBV30 to TRBJ1-1; possibly TRBD1 for D (5 bases). The CDR3 is 14 amino acids. V was trimmed by 5 bases and J by 1 base, leaving 14 bases between them. CDR1 and CDR2 from the germline V gene are GTSNPN and SVGIG (reference sequence). CDR3 amino acids: CAWEPGAPNTEAFF. In DNA, the CDR3 is TGTGCCTGGGAACCCGGGGCGCCGAACACTGAAGCTTTCTTT.

V usage is TRBV20-1 and J usage is TRBJ2-5, with 10 bases matching TRBD2. Germline V gene lookup returns CDR1 DFQATT and CDR2 SNEGSKA (reference sequence). The CDR3 covers 11 residues. The CDR3 bases are TGCTCTGGACTAGCGGAAGAGACCCAGTACTTC. Amino acid sequence: CSGLAEETQYF.

The chain carries TRBV7-3 and TRBJ2-1; 8 nucleotides agree with TRBD2. Germline values: CDR1 SGHTA, CDR2 FQGTGA. J lost 9 bases, V lost 0 bases, and 10 bases had no gene match. The CDR3 is made up of 16 amino acids. CDR3 residues: CASSLTERTSLSEQFF. CDR3 nucleotide sequence: TGTGCCAGCAGCTTAACGGAGAGGACTAGCCTAAGTGAGCAGTTCTTC.

The chain links TRBV30 to TRBJ1-1; D is unclear. With 2 bases removed from V and 3 bases from J, the gap between germline ends came to 7 bases. Looked up from germline, CDR1 is GTSNPN and CDR2 is SVGIG (reference sequence). This CDR3 has 12 residues. CDR3 sequence reads: CAWSWTDTEAFF. The CDR3 DNA sequence: TGTGCCTGGAGTTGGACGGACACTGAAGCTTTCTTT. Based on the CDR3 plus reference TRBV30 and TRBJ1-1, the full variable domain is SQTIHQWPATLVQPVGSPLSLECTVEGTSNPNLYWYRQAAGRGLQLLFYSVGIGQISSEVPQNLSASRPQDRQFILSSKKLLLSDSGFYLCAWSWTDTEAFFGQGTRLTVV.

The J gene is TRBJ2-7, the V gene TRBV4-1; D perhaps matches TRBD2 (7 bases). Germline loops: CDR1 MGHRA, CDR2 YSYEKL. V lost 0 bases to trimming and J lost 7 bases, with 13 bases between them. The CDR3 loop spans 14 amino acids. CDR3 protein: CASSQDQGGDEQYF. Here the CDR3 DNA reads TGCGCCAGCAGCCAAGATCAAGGGGGGGATGAGCAGTACTTC.

This clonotype occurred many times. This rearrangement joins TRBV12-3 or TRBV12-4 to TRBJ1-4, with TRBD1 matching 8 bases. V shed 4 bases, J shed 8 bases, and the junction held 18 bases outside the gene matches. This CDR3 region has 18 residues. The CDR3 DNA reads TGTGCCAGCAGTTATCAAGGCAGGGGGCTGGGTTTGCAAGAAAAACTGTTTTTT. Translating it yields CASSYQGRGLGLQEKLFF.

This rearrangement joins TRBV7-2 to TRBJ1-6, with D tentatively TRBD1 (5 bases). The V and J ends lost 8 bases and 6 bases respectively, with 20 bases between them. The germline V gene has CDR1 SGHTA and CDR2 FQGNSA. The CDR3 is made up of 16 amino acids. CDR3 loop: CASSSRPPGSNSPLHF. The DNA of the CDR3 is TGTGCCAGCTCCTCGAGGCCCCCAGGGTCTAATTCACCCCTCCACTTT. The whole variable domain, filled in from reference TRBV7-2 and TRBJ1-6, reads GAGVSQSPSNKVTEKGKDVELRCDPISGHTALYWYRQSLGQGLEFLIYFQGNSAPDKSGLPSDRFSAERTGGSVSTLTIQRTQQEDSAVYLCASSSRPPGSNSPLHFGNGTRLTVT.

This chain links TRBV15 with TRBJ2-7; tentative D call: TRBD2 (5 bases). The CDR3 length is 14 residues. V dropped 1 base and J dropped 3 bases, with 10 bases sitting between them. CDR1 is LNHNV, CDR2 YYDKDF, per germline (reference sequence). CDR3 DNA: TGTGCCACCAGCAGAGGTAGCGCGATCTACGAGCAGTACTTC. Translated: CATSRGSAIYEQYF.

In this sample, this clonotype turned up a few times. The rearrangement links TRBV20-1 to TRBJ2-5; D not certain. The germline V gene has CDR1 DFQATT and CDR2 SNEGSKA (reference sequence). V was pared by 2 bases and J by 3 bases, with 16 bases between. The CDR3 extends over 15 amino acids. CDR3 protein: CSARTPGRLKETQYF. The CDR3 DNA is TGCAGTGCTAGAACCCCGGGCCGGCTAAAAGAGACCCAGTACTTC.

The V call is TRBV4-1, the J call TRBJ2-3; 7 bases align to TRBD2. This CDR3 has 15 amino acids. The J segment lost 6 bases and the V segment lost 4 bases, leaving 10 bases of the junction unmatched. CDR1 MGHRA and CDR2 YSYEKL come from the germline V gene. The CDR3 protein is CASSRKRGEADTQYF. Written as DNA, the CDR3 is TGCGCCAGCAGCCGGAAGCGGGGCGAAGCGGATACGCAGTATTTT.

The chain has TRBV12-3 or TRBV12-4 and TRBJ1-1; 8 bases fit TRBD1. V gave up 7 bases and J gave up 4 bases; unmatched junction bases: 17. The CDR3 consists of 17 residues. CDR3 nucleotides: TGTGCCAGCAACGGTTTCCCAGGGGGCATATCGGGCACTGAAGCTTTCTTT. Translated: CASNGFPGGISGTEAFF.

This clonotype was counted only a few times. The chain couples TRBV7-6 to TRBJ2-3; D perhaps matches TRBD1 (5 bases). The CDR3 extends over 16 amino acids. V was shortened by 6 bases and J by 3 bases, with 19 bases between the two germline ends. Germline values: CDR1 SGHVS, CDR2 FNYEAQ. The CDR3 DNA is TGTGCCAGCAGTCTCTCAGGGTTAGGGTTGACAGATACGCAGTATTTT. Amino acid sequence: CASSLSGLGLTDTQYF.